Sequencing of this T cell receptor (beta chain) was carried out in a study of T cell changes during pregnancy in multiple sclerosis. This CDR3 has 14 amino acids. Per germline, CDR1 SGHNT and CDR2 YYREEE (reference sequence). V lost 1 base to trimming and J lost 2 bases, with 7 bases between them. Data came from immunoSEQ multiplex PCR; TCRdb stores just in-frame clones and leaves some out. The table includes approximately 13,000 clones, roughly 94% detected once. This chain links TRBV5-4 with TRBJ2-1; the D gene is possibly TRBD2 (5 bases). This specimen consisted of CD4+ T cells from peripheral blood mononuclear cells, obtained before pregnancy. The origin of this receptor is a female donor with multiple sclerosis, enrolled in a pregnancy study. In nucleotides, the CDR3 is TGTGCCAGCAGCTTGCCCGGGACCTACAATGAGCAGTTCTTC. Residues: CASSLPGTYNEQFF.